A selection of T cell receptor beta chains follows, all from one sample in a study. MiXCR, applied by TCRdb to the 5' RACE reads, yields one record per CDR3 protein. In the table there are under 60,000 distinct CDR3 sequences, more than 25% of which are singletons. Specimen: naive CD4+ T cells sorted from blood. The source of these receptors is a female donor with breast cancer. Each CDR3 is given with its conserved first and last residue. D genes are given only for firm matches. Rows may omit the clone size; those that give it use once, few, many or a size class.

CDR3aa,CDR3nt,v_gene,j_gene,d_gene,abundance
CATSLGNFDGYTF,TGTGCCACCTCTCTGGGGAATTTCGATGGCTACACCTTC,TRBV15,TRBJ1-2,-,-
CASSETPAVSGNTIYF,TGTGCCAGCAGTGAAACACCGGCCGTCTCTGGAAACACCATATATTTT,TRBV6-1,TRBJ1-3,-,-
CSVGTRQGSEETQYF,TGCAGCGTGGGGACCCGACAGGGTTCGGAAGAGACCCAGTACTTC,TRBV29-1,TRBJ2-5,TRBD1,once
CASSSPENSPLHF,TGTGCCAGCAGTTCCCCCGAGAATTCACCCCTCCACTTT,TRBV6-6,TRBJ1-6,-,-
CASSQATGHPEREQYF,TGCGCCAGCAGCCAAGCTACGGGACACCCCGAGAGGGAGCAGTACTTC,TRBV4-1,TRBJ2-7,-,many
CASSRSSYEQYF,TGCGCCAGCAGTCGTTCGTCCTACGAGCAGTACTTC,TRBV6-5,TRBJ2-7,-,few
CASTQGWTDHGYTF,TGTGCCAGCACCCAAGGTTGGACCGACCATGGCTACACCTTC,TRBV4-2,TRBJ1-2,-,few
CASSQDTKQGLGPQHF,TGCGCCAGCAGCCAAGACACAAAACAAGGGTTGGGGCCCCAGCATTTT,TRBV4-3,TRBJ1-5,-,-
CASRTGTETGQPQHF,TGTGCCAGCAGAACCGGGACAGAAACCGGTCAGCCCCAGCATTTT,TRBV6-1,TRBJ1-5,TRBD1,many
CAWSVPTDTQYF,TGTGCCTGGAGTGTACCCACAGATACGCAGTATTTT,TRBV30,TRBJ2-3,-,few
CASSKGFGGDNNEQFF,TGTGCTAGCAGCAAGGGGTTTGGCGGGGATAACAATGAGCAGTTCTTC,TRBV7-7,TRBJ2-1,-,-